Below, 5 T cell receptor beta chains from the same sample are listed, as sequenced in a study of blood T cell repertoires in COVID-19. TCRdb keeps only in-frame clones here, not all; method: immunoSEQ multiplex PCR. The table lists around 86,000 clones, around four fifths of them singletons. Sequencing used peripheral blood. These TCRs come from a human donor in a cohort sampled during active COVID-19.

The genes are TRBV5-1 and TRBJ2-5, with 9 bases lining up with TRBD1. The CDR3 loop spans 14 amino acids. Trimming took 1 base from V and 5 from J; bases not matched to a gene: 3. Germline V lookup: CDR1 SGHRS, CDR2 YFSETQ. The CDR3 DNA follows: TGCGCCAGCAGCTTGCAAGGGACAGGGGAGACCCAGTACTTC. Translating gives CASSLQGTGETQYF.

The gene calls are TRBV19 and TRBJ1-2; 7 bases fit TRBD1. CDR3 length equals 14 residues. In germline, CDR1 is LNHDA, CDR2 SQIVND (reference sequence). Unmatched junction bases numbered 7, after V lost 5 bases and J lost 4 bases. CDR3 amino acids: CASSANRDSYGYTF. The CDR3 DNA reads as TGTGCCAGTAGTGCAAACCGGGACAGCTATGGCTACACCTTC.

The chain couples TRBV5-1 to TRBJ1-6, with 7 bases identical to TRBD1. Trimming cost V 3 bases and J 9 bases; bases outside gene matches: 9. The germline V gene encodes CDR1 SGHRS and CDR2 YFSETQ. The CDR3 is 15 residues long. The CDR3 spells CASSSTGVESSPLHF. CDR3 nucleotide sequence: TGCGCCAGCAGCTCTACAGGGGTCGAAAGTTCACCCCTCCACTTT.

The CDR3 DNA reads TGTGCCAGCAGCAAGGACAGGGCTTACGAGCAGTACTTC. This codes for CASSKDRAYEQYF. This chain links TRBV11-1 with TRBJ2-7; 8 bases map to TRBD1. The CDR3 loop spans 13 amino acids. V lost 5 bases and J lost 4; bases outside the gene matches: 4. CDR1 and CDR2 from the germline V gene are SGHAT and FQDESV (reference sequence).

This clone has just a few counts. The rearrangement uses TRBV7-3 and TRBJ2-3; TRBD2 agrees at 14 bases. Germline assignment: CDR1 SGHTA and CDR2 FQGTGA. This CDR3 is built from 17 residues. V lost 4 bases, J lost 7 bases, and 10 bases stayed unmatched. In DNA, the CDR3 is TGTGCCAGCAGCTCTCTGGGACTAGCGGGAGTCGTGAATACGCAGTATTTT. Its translation: CASSSLGLAGVVNTQYF.